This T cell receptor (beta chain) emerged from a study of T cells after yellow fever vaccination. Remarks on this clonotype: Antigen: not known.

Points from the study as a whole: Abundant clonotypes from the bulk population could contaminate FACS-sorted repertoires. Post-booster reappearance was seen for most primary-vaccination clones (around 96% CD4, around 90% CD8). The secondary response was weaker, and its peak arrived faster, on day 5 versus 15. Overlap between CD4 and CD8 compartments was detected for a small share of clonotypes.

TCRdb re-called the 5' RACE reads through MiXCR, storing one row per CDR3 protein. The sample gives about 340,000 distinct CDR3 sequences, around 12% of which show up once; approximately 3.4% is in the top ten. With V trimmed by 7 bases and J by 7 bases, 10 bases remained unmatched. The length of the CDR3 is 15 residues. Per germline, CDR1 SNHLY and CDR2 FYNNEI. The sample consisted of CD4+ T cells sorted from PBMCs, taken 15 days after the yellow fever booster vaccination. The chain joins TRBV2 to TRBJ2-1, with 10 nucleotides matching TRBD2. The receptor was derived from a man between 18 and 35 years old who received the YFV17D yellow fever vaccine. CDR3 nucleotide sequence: TGTGCCAGCACTTATAGCGGGGGGCCGGGAAATGAGCAGTTCTTC. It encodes CASTYSGGPGNEQFF.